The clone carrying this T cell receptor beta chain was seen only a few times. The sample belongs to a study of T cells in Graves' hyperthyroidism and ophthalmopathy. The wider study: Once the initial diagnosis was made, peripheral blood was obtained before any treatment.

Researchers amplified the TCR beta CDR3 regions from RNA transcripts. The HTBI primer set served for first-round RT-PCR of the TCR CDR3. One entry per CDR3 protein, called by TCRdb with MiXCR from the multiplex PCR reads. Here the sample spans about 640,000 distinct CDR3 sequences, less than 25% being singletons. CDR3 length equals 14 residues. Germline CDR1 and CDR2: DFQATT and SNEGSKA (reference sequence). V was pared by 1 base and J by 4 bases, with 13 bases between. The sequence came from a man aged 25-45 years with Graves' ophthalmopathy. The sample comprised blood. The rearrangement joins TRBV20-1 to TRBJ1-1; no definite D call. The CDR3 DNA reads as TGCAGTGCTAGAGTGGGCGGGATGAGCACTGAAGCTTTCTTT. Encoded protein: CSARVGGMSTEAFF.